These 23 T cell receptor beta chains were all obtained from the same sample, sequenced in a study of blood T cells in healthy people across ages. Through a sample-barcoded 5' primer and a J-beta primer mix, a second PCR was run for about 6 to 12 cycles. TCRdb re-called the 5' RACE reads through MiXCR, storing one row per CDR3 protein. Of 1.5 million to 2 million distinct CDR3 sequences in the sample, just under 50% were seen once. Specimen: blood. All receptors come from a woman between 40 and 55 years old in good health.

The V call is TRBV20-1, the J call TRBJ2-3, with a weak D call TRBD2 (5 bases). V shed 0 bases and J shed 2 bases, with 18 bases lying between them. Germline V gene data show CDR1 as DFQATT and CDR2 as SNEGSKA (reference sequence). This CDR3 is built from 17 residues. CDR3 loop: CSARDVFTTTPTDTQYF. In nucleotides, the CDR3 is TGCAGTGCTAGAGATGTATTTACGACTACCCCCACAGATACGCAGTATTTT.

The rearrangement uses TRBV6-2 or TRBV6-3 and TRBJ1-2; the D gene is possibly TRBD1 (6 bases). V lost 3 bases to trimming and J lost 8 bases, with 19 bases between them. The CDR3 is made up of 15 amino acids. Per the germline V gene, CDR1 is MNHEY and CDR2 is SVGEGT. CDR3 in DNA: TGTGCCAGCAGTTATTACAGGACGGACAGTCTCGGCTACACCTTC. It yields the protein CASSYYRTDSLGYTF.

This chain links TRBV6-1 with TRBJ2-7, with D possibly matching TRBD2 (5 bases). The CDR3 length is 12 residues. Looked up from germline, CDR1 is MNHNS and CDR2 is SASEGT. CDR3 region: CATVGVGYEQYF. In nucleotides, the CDR3 is TGTGCGACGGTGGGAGTTGGGTACGAGCAGTACTTC.

This clonotype was recorded only once. The genes are TRBV4-3 and TRBJ2-3; D is unresolved. Trimming stripped 0 bases from V and 8 bases from J, with 12 bases between. The CDR3 is made up of 14 amino acids. CDR1 and CDR2 (germline): LGHNA, YSLEER. The CDR3 loop reads CASSQDLGSRTQYF. The DNA for the CDR3 is TGCGCCAGCAGCCAAGATCTAGGGTCCCGTACGCAGTATTTT.

The chain has TRBV7-9 and TRBJ2-5, with TRBD1 identical over 7 bases. The CDR3 is 16 residues long. V lost 2 bases to trimming and J lost 2 bases; unmatched junction nucleotides: 8. The V gene's germline CDR1 is SEHNR and CDR2 FQNEAQ (reference sequence). CDR3: CASSLLRDRIQETQYF. CDR3 bases: TGTGCCAGCAGCTTACTCCGGGACAGAATTCAAGAGACCCAGTACTTC.

This clonotype was picked up a small number of times. This chain links TRBV2 with TRBJ2-5, with a weak D call TRBD1 (5 bases). Germline V gives CDR1 SNHLY, CDR2 FYNNEI. The CDR3 sequence is 14 residues long. Trimming took off 7 bases at V and 2 bases at J, with 14 bases between the two ends. Written as DNA, the CDR3 is TGTGCCAGCACCCTGCTGAAGGGGCAAGAGACCCAGTACTTC. Translated, it gives CASTLLKGQETQYF.

This clonotype was observed a handful of times. V is TRBV28 and J is TRBJ2-7, with D possibly matching TRBD1 (7 bases). Germline V gene sequence: CDR1 MDHEN, CDR2 SYDVKM. CDR3 length: 20 amino acids. Trimming stripped 3 bases from V and 5 bases from J, with 32 bases between. The CDR3 here is CASSLLRGGTVKYKTDEQYF. DNA of the CDR3: TGTGCCAGCAGTTTGCTGAGGGGCGGGACAGTTAAGTACAAAACGGACGAGCAGTACTTC. Full variable domain (missing parts from reference TRBV28 and TRBJ2-7): DVKVTQSSRYLVKRTGEKVFLECVQDMDHENMFWYRQDPGLGLRLIYFSYDVKMKEKGDIPEGYSVSREKKERFSLILESASTNQTSMYLCASSLLRGGTVKYKTDEQYFGPGTRLTVT.

The V gene is TRBV6-2 or TRBV6-3, the J gene TRBJ2-1, with D uncertain. Per the germline V gene, CDR1 is MNHEY and CDR2 is SVGEGT. V was trimmed by 4 bases and J by 15 bases, leaving 13 bases between them. This CDR3 comprises 11 residues. CDR3 residues: CASSFIGYWFF. The CDR3 DNA follows: TGTGCCAGCAGTTTTATAGGTTATTGGTTCTTC.

This chain uses TRBV11-1 with TRBJ2-5, with TRBD2 matching over 8 bases. The V gene's germline CDR1 is SGHAT and CDR2 FQDESV (reference sequence). The V segment lost 5 bases and the J segment 4 bases; nucleotides outside the gene matches: 9. This CDR3 is 15 amino acids long. The chain's CDR3 is CASSPSGGALETQYF. DNA of the CDR3: TGTGCCAGCAGCCCATCCGGGGGGGCCCTAGAGACCCAGTACTTC.

The V and J genes are TRBV12-3 or TRBV12-4 and TRBJ2-6, with D possibly matching TRBD1 (5 bases). The CDR3 is made up of 15 amino acids. The V end lost 6 bases, the J end lost 2 bases, and 11 bases lay between the germline ends. The CDR3 spells CASRRAGTGANVLTF. CDR3 nucleotides: TGTGCCAGCAGGCGAGCAGGGACTGGGGCCAACGTCCTGACTTTC.

A word on this clonotype: One junction end does not reproduce the germline sequence, and a read error may be involved. This rearrangement joins TRBV20-1 to TRBJ2-5, with D possibly TRBD2 on 5 matching bases. CDR3 size: 10 residues. CDR1 DFQATT and CDR2 SNEGSKA come from the germline V gene (reference sequence). CDR3 sequence: CGARAPGQYF. CDR3 DNA: TGCGGTGCTAGAGCTCCGGGGCAGTACTTC.

The J gene is TRBJ2-3, the V gene TRBV24-1; D may match TRBD1 or TRBD2 (5 bases each). Trimming took 7 bases from V and 7 from J, leaving 20 bases between them. Per the germline V gene, CDR1 is KGHDR and CDR2 is SFDVKD. This CDR3 is built from 15 residues. The CDR3: CATSHGGKTSYTQYF. The DNA for the CDR3 is TGTGCCACCAGCCATGGGGGAAAGACTTCTTATACGCAGTATTTT.

This clonotype occurred a few times. V gene TRBV5-1 combines with J gene TRBJ2-1; no reliable D call. V dropped 2 bases and J dropped 3 bases, with 9 bases sitting between them. The germline CDR1 and CDR2 sequences are SGHRS and YFSETQ. The CDR3 contains 14 residues. The CDR3 region is CASSLNSFYNEQFF. The CDR3 nucleotides are TGCGCCAGCAGCTTAAACAGCTTCTACAATGAGCAGTTCTTC.

This clonotype was detected only once. The chain is built from TRBV4-3 and TRBJ2-3, with D uncertain. V was pared by 2 bases and J by 4 bases, with 13 bases between. This CDR3 spans 15 amino acids. CDR1 and CDR2 from the germline V gene are LGHNA and YSLEER. CDR3 loop: CASSQKGFSADTQYF. CDR3 bases: TGCGCCAGCAGCCAAAAGGGCTTCTCCGCAGATACGCAGTATTTT.

The genes are TRBV15 and TRBJ2-3; D uncertain. The V end was cut by 0 bases, the J end by 0 bases, with 7 bases between. The CDR3 is made up of 15 amino acids. The V gene's germline CDR1 is LNHNV and CDR2 YYDKDF (reference sequence). The CDR3 region is CATSRDPESTDTQYF. The DNA of the CDR3 is TGTGCCACCAGCAGAGATCCTGAAAGCACAGATACGCAGTATTTT.

This chain links TRBV7-6 with TRBJ2-1; tentative D call: TRBD1 (7 bases). This CDR3 has 15 residues. Deletions cut 7 bases from V and 6 bases from J, with 19 bases between. CDR1 SGHVS and CDR2 FNYEAQ come from the germline V gene. CDR3 bases: TGTGCCAGCACCGAGACCAGGGGGGCTCGCAATGAGCAGTTCTTC. It translates to CASTETRGARNEQFF.

This clonotype has more than one count but fewer than ten. The chain couples TRBV7-2 to TRBJ1-2; possibly TRBD1 for D (5 bases). This CDR3 comprises 13 residues. The germline V gene has CDR1 SGHTA and CDR2 FQGNSA. Trimming took off 5 bases at V and 5 bases at J, with 12 bases between the two ends. The CDR3 here is CASSRSGGYGYTF. For the CDR3, the DNA is TGTGCCAGCAGCCGTTCTGGGGGATATGGCTACACCTTC.

The V and J genes are TRBV20-1 and TRBJ2-7, with D possibly being TRBD1 (6 bases). This CDR3 spans 15 amino acids. CDR1 and CDR2 from the germline V gene are DFQATT and SNEGSKA (reference sequence). The V gene lost 0 bases and the J gene lost 4 bases, with 16 bases spanning the gap. The CDR3 spells CSARDLAERGYEQYF. The CDR3, as DNA: TGCAGTGCTAGAGATCTGGCAGAAAGGGGGTACGAGCAGTACTTC.

There are a few counts of this clonotype. The rearrangement links TRBV7-2 to TRBJ1-6, with D maybe TRBD1 (6 bases). CDR1 is SGHTA, CDR2 FQGNSA, per germline. V gave up 0 bases and J gave up 10 bases, with 19 bases separating them. The CDR3 contains 17 residues. The CDR3 protein is CASSLAPDSLRRSPLHF. For the CDR3, the DNA is TGTGCCAGCAGCTTAGCACCGGACAGCCTCAGGCGCTCACCCCTCCACTTT.

The rearrangement uses TRBV6-1 and TRBJ2-1; the match to TRBD1 covers 8 bases. V lost 6 bases, J lost 2 bases, and 6 bases stayed unmatched. Germline CDR1 reads MNHNS; CDR2 reads SASEGT. The CDR3 totals 15 residues. CDR3 sequence: CASRGAGGAYNEQFF. The CDR3 nucleotides are TGTGCCAGCAGGGGTGCAGGGGGCGCCTACAATGAGCAGTTCTTC.

Only one count was recorded for this clonotype. This chain joins TRBV27 and TRBJ1-1; 7 nucleotides match TRBD1. V lost 2 bases, J lost 0 bases, and 12 bases stayed unmatched. Germline V CDR1 and CDR2: MNHEY, SMNVEV (reference sequence). CDR3 length: 18 amino acids. The chain's CDR3 is CASSLGQGGGFMNTEAFF. The DNA for the CDR3 is TGTGCCAGCAGTTTAGGGCAGGGGGGGGGCTTTATGAACACTGAAGCTTTCTTT.

The rearrangement links TRBV6-5 to TRBJ2-7; TRBD1 matches at 9 bases. Per germline, CDR1 MNHEY and CDR2 SVGAGI. The J segment lost 5 bases and the V segment lost 6 bases, leaving 8 bases of the junction unmatched. CDR3 length: 14 amino acids. The CDR3 here is CASRKGQGIDEQYF. The CDR3 bases are TGTGCCAGCAGAAAAGGACAGGGGATCGACGAGCAGTACTTC.

The table lists this clonotype with many counts. The gene calls are TRBV11-2 and TRBJ2-5; 8 bases agree with TRBD2. V lost 4 bases, J lost 3 bases, and 1 base stayed unmatched. The V gene's germline CDR1 is SGHAT and CDR2 FQNNGV. The CDR3 is 13 amino acids. CDR3 DNA sequence: TGTGCCAGCAGCTCACTAGCGGAAGAGACCCAGTACTTC. Protein sequence: CASSSLAEETQYF.